This T cell receptor (beta chain) was profiled in a study of T cell responses to AZD1222 COVID-19 vaccine. It was second doses at about 4 or about 12 weeks that were pooled. About this clone itself: The antigen is not known.

Overall study results and limits: Donors were largely white British and mainly female; clonal diversity was possibly underestimated. Among AZD1222 vaccinees, only 6 or 7 were seropositive at baseline. Vaccine-related CD4 TCRs covered spike, predominating at 160-218 and 743-854.

Here immunoSEQ multiplex PCR was the method, and the copy in TCRdb shows in-frame clones only, minus some. The table has about 110,000 clones, just under 95% seen once. The ends were cut back, 2 bases at V and 1 base at J, with 11 bases in the middle. The CDR3 is made up of 15 amino acids. Germline lookup yields CDR1 SGDLS and CDR2 YYNGEE. The sample in question was peripheral blood, obtained 28 days after the second AZD1222 dose. The TCR originated in an adult who received the AZD1222 COVID-19 vaccine. The V gene is TRBV9, the J gene TRBJ2-3; TRBD1 or TRBD2 may be the D gene (5 bases each). The CDR3 loop is CASSVGRDRTDTQYF. In nucleotides, the CDR3 is TGTGCCAGCAGCGTGGGTAGGGACCGCACAGATACGCAGTATTTT.